The rows below give T cell receptor beta chains drawn from one sample of a study of prognosis after radiotherapy for stage I lung cancer. MiXCR, applied by TCRdb to the multiplex PCR reads, yields one record per CDR3 protein. The data show over 45,000 distinct CDR3 sequences, approximately 26% seen once. Sequenced here: PBMCs, sampled before or after stereotactic body radiation therapy (not recorded which). These receptors originate from a donor aged 50 or older with non-small cell lung cancer. Each CDR3 is given with its conserved first and last residue. The order of the fields is D gene, J gene, V gene, clone size, CDR3 protein, CDR3 DNA. The D gene is left open where the match is weak. Size tells how often a clone was seen (once, few, many) or the class of an expanded clone, and some rows leave it out.

d_gene: .; j_gene: TRBJ1-2; v_gene: TRBV6-2/TRBV6-3; abundance: once; CDR3aa: CASSYSEGPTKYGYTF; CDR3nt: TGTGCCAGCAGTTACTCGGAGGGACCCACTAAGTATGGATACACCTTC
d_gene: TRBD1; j_gene: TRBJ1-6; v_gene: TRBV9; abundance: many; CDR3aa: CASSVQGVDSPLHF; CDR3nt: TGTGCCAGCAGCGTCCAGGGGGTAGATTCACCCCTCCACTTT
d_gene: .; j_gene: TRBJ2-5; v_gene: TRBV7-2; abundance: many; CDR3aa: CASSLARGRGLYF; CDR3nt: TGTGCCAGCAGCTTAGCGCGGGGGAGGGGGCTTTACTTC
d_gene: .; j_gene: TRBJ1-1; v_gene: TRBV30; abundance: many; CDR3aa: CAWTSELGNTEAFF; CDR3nt: TGTGCCTGGACCTCTGAACTGGGGAACACTGAAGCTTTCTTT
d_gene: .; j_gene: TRBJ2-3; v_gene: TRBV6-1; abundance: many; CDR3aa: CASSVYGAGTQYF; CDR3nt: TGTGCCAGCAGTGTTTATGGGGCGGGTACGCAGTATTTT
d_gene: .; j_gene: TRBJ1-3; v_gene: TRBV10-2; abundance: .; CDR3aa: CASSRCGGDTIYF; CDR3nt: TGCGCCAGCAGTCGGTGCGGGGGAGACACCATATATTTT
d_gene: .; j_gene: TRBJ1-3; v_gene: TRBV30; abundance: many; CDR3aa: CAWSVPSSGNTIYF; CDR3nt: TGTGCCTGGAGTGTACCATCCTCTGGAAACACCATATATTTT
d_gene: TRBD1; j_gene: TRBJ2-7; v_gene: TRBV18; abundance: .; CDR3aa: CASSPWDRPLEQYF; CDR3nt: TGTGCCAGCTCACCCTGGGACAGACCACTAGAGCAGTACTTC
d_gene: TRBD2; j_gene: TRBJ2-3; v_gene: TRBV7-3; abundance: .; CDR3aa: CASSSAGGEGRDTQYF; CDR3nt: TGTGCCAGCAGCTCCGCCGGGGGGGAAGGTAGGGATACGCAGTATTTT
d_gene: .; j_gene: TRBJ2-7; v_gene: TRBV6-1; abundance: many; CDR3aa: CASSEVQGTYEQYF; CDR3nt: TGTGCCAGCAGTGAAGTACAGGGTACCTACGAGCAGTACTTC
d_gene: TRBD1; j_gene: TRBJ2-5; v_gene: TRBV6-1; abundance: many; CDR3aa: CASNPRDRGLGTQYF; CDR3nt: TGTGCCAGCAACCCTCGGGACAGAGGGCTAGGGACCCAGTACTTC
d_gene: .; j_gene: TRBJ1-3; v_gene: TRBV30; abundance: many; CDR3aa: CAWKGFRSGNTIYF; CDR3nt: TGTGCCTGGAAGGGATTTCGCTCTGGAAACACCATATATTTT
d_gene: .; j_gene: TRBJ1-2; v_gene: TRBV6-6; abundance: medium-sized; CDR3aa: CASSYSGRGGYTF; CDR3nt: TGTGCCAGCAGTTACTCTGGCAGGGGTGGCTACACCTTC
d_gene: TRBD2; j_gene: TRBJ2-7; v_gene: TRBV20-1; abundance: many; CDR3aa: CSAPWARGGNYEQYF; CDR3nt: TGCAGTGCCCCCTGGGCCCGGGGGGGTAACTACGAGCAGTACTTC
d_gene: .; j_gene: TRBJ2-6; v_gene: TRBV7-2; abundance: many; CDR3aa: CASSSGRFSGANVLTF; CDR3nt: TGTGCCAGCAGCTCGGGACGGTTCTCTGGGGCCAACGTCCTGACTTTC
d_gene: TRBD1; j_gene: TRBJ1-6; v_gene: TRBV2; abundance: many; CDR3aa: CASRGQGQGSPLHF; CDR3nt: TGTGCCAGCAGGGGACAGGGGCAGGGTTCACCCCTCCACTTT
d_gene: .; j_gene: TRBJ1-3; v_gene: TRBV14; abundance: many; CDR3aa: CASSQGMVSGNTIYF; CDR3nt: TGTGCCAGCAGCCAAGGCATGGTCTCTGGAAACACCATATATTTT
d_gene: .; j_gene: TRBJ1-2; v_gene: TRBV3-1; abundance: many; CDR3aa: CASSQVGGVGYTF; CDR3nt: TGTGCCAGCAGCCAAGTGGGAGGGGTTGGCTACACCTTC
d_gene: TRBD1; j_gene: TRBJ2-3; v_gene: TRBV30; abundance: many; CDR3aa: CAWSSVERGRADTQYF; CDR3nt: TGTGCCTGGTCCTCCGTTGAGAGGGGGCGGGCAGATACGCAGTATTTT
d_gene: .; j_gene: TRBJ2-1; v_gene: TRBV11-2; abundance: many; CDR3aa: CASSLAGIGVGNNEQFF; CDR3nt: TGTGCCAGCAGCTTAGCAGGGATCGGGGTAGGAAACAATGAGCAGTTCTTC
d_gene: .; j_gene: TRBJ1-3; v_gene: TRBV7-9; abundance: many; CDR3aa: CASSRDTRNTIYF; CDR3nt: TGTGCCAGCAGTCGGGACACAAGAAACACCATATATTTT
d_gene: TRBD2; j_gene: TRBJ2-5; v_gene: TRBV9; abundance: .; CDR3aa: CASSVARGGGAVETQYF; CDR3nt: TGTGCCAGCAGCGTAGCCCGGGGCGGGGGGGCCGTTGAGACCCAGTACTTC
d_gene: .; j_gene: TRBJ1-4; v_gene: TRBV6-1; abundance: many; CDR3aa: CAGKRTINEKLFF; CDR3nt: TGTGCCGGAAAAAGGACCATTAATGAAAAACTGTTTTTT
d_gene: TRBD1; j_gene: TRBJ1-6; v_gene: TRBV30; abundance: many; CDR3aa: CAATRQTGGGSPLHF; CDR3nt: TGTGCCGCCACTCGTCAAACAGGGGGCGGTTCACCCCTCCACTTT
d_gene: TRBD1; j_gene: TRBJ1-4; v_gene: TRBV3-1; abundance: many; CDR3aa: CASSASQGSIGKLFF; CDR3nt: TGTGCCAGCAGCGCCTCACAGGGGTCTATCGGAAAACTGTTTTTT
d_gene: TRBD1; j_gene: TRBJ2-1; v_gene: TRBV5-4; abundance: few; CDR3aa: CASSVTGGYEQFF; CDR3nt: TGTGCCAGCAGCGTGACAGGGGGCTATGAGCAGTTCTTC
d_gene: .; j_gene: TRBJ1-5; v_gene: TRBV30; abundance: many; CDR3aa: CAWSPVVGPQHF; CDR3nt: TGTGCCTGGAGTCCGGTCGTAGGCCCCCAGCATTTT
d_gene: .; j_gene: TRBJ1-4; v_gene: TRBV6-2/TRBV6-3; abundance: .; CDR3aa: CASSAQLSALNEKLFF; CDR3nt: TGTGCCAGCAGTGCCCAGTTAAGCGCCCTTAATGAAAAACTGTTTTTT
d_gene: .; j_gene: TRBJ2-7; v_gene: TRBV20-1; abundance: many; CDR3aa: CSATKGGKTYEQYF; CDR3nt: TGCAGTGCTACTAAGGGGGGGAAAACCTACGAGCAGTACTTC
d_gene: .; j_gene: TRBJ2-1; v_gene: TRBV2; abundance: many; CDR3aa: CASKQPLSYNEQFF; CDR3nt: TGTGCCAGTAAGCAGCCGCTCTCCTACAATGAGCAGTTCTTC
d_gene: TRBD1; j_gene: TRBJ2-1; v_gene: TRBV5-4; abundance: many; CDR3aa: CASSSGGQGTHNEQFF; CDR3nt: TGTGCCAGCAGCTCGGGCGGACAGGGTACCCACAATGAGCAGTTCTTC
d_gene: TRBD2; j_gene: TRBJ2-3; v_gene: TRBV5-4; abundance: many; CDR3aa: CASSSGLAGVTDTQYF; CDR3nt: TGTGCCAGCAGTTCCGGACTAGCGGGGGTCACAGATACGCAGTATTTT
d_gene: .; j_gene: TRBJ1-3; v_gene: TRBV19; abundance: many; CDR3aa: CASRAGSSGNTIYF; CDR3nt: TGTGCCAGTCGGGCCGGGAGCTCTGGAAACACCATATATTTT
d_gene: .; j_gene: TRBJ2-1; v_gene: TRBV7-9; abundance: many; CDR3aa: CASSPRASSYNEQFF; CDR3nt: TGTGCCAGCAGCCCGAGGGCCTCATCCTACAATGAGCAGTTCTTC
d_gene: .; j_gene: TRBJ2-2; v_gene: TRBV6-1; abundance: .; CDR3aa: CATGMAGWTGELFF; CDR3nt: TGTGCCACCGGAATGGCTGGGTGGACCGGGGAGCTGTTTTTT
d_gene: TRBD1; j_gene: TRBJ2-7; v_gene: TRBV3-1; abundance: many; CDR3aa: CASSYGTGPDEQYF; CDR3nt: TGTGCCAGCAGCTACGGGACAGGGCCTGACGAGCAGTACTTC